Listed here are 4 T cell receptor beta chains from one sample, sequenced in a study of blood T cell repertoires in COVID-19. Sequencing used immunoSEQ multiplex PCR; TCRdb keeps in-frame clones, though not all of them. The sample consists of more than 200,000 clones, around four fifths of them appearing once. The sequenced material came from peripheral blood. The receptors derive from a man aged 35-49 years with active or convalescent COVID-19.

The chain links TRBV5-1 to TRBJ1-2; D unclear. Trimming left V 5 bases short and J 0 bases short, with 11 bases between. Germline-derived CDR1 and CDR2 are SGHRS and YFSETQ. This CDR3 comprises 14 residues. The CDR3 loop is CASRLATTNYGYTF. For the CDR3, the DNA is TGCGCCAGCAGACTGGCGACTACTAACTATGGCTACACCTTC.

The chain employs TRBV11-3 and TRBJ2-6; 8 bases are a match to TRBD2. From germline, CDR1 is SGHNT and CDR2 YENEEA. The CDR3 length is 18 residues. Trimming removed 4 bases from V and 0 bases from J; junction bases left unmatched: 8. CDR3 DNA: TGTGCCAGCAGCTCAATTCGGGAGGGCAACTCTGGGGCCAACGTCCTGACTTTC. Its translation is CASSSIREGNSGANVLTF.

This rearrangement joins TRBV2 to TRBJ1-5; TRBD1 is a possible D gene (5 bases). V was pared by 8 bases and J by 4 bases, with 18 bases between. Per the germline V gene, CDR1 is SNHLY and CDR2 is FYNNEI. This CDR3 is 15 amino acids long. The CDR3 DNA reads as TGTGCCAGCTCCCGGCGGGGCGTTGGAAATCAGCCCCAGCATTTT. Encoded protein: CASSRRGVGNQPQHF.

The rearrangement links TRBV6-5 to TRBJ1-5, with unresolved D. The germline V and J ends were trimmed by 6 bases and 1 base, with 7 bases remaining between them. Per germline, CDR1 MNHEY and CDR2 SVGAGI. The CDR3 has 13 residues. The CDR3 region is CASSSQSNQPQHF. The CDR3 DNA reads TGTGCCAGCAGCTCACAGAGCAATCAGCCCCAGCATTTT.